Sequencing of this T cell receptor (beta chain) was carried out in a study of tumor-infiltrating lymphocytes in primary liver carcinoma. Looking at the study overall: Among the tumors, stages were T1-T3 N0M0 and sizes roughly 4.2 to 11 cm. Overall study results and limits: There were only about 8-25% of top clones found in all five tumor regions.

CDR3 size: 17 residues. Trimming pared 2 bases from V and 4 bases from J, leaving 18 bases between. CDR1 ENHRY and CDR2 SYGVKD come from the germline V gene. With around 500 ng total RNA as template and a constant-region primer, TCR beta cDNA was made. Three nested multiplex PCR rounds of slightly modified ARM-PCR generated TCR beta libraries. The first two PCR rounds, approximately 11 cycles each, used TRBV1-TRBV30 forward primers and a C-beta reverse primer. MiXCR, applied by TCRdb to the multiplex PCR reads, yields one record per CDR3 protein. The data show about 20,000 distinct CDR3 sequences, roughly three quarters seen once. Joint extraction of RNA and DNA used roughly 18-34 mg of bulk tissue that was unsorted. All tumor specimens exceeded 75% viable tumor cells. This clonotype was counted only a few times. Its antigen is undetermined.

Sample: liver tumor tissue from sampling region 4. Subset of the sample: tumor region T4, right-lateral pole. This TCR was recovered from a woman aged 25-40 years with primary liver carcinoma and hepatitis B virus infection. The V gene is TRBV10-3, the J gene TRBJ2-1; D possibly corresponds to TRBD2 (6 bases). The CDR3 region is CAISETMVASAYNEQFF. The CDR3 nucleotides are TGTGCCATCAGTGAGACTATGGTGGCTAGCGCTTACAATGAGCAGTTCTTC.